The subject of this entry is one T cell receptor beta chain. Its target antigen remains unknown. Base qualities were left out, and no much larger clone turns up one base away. The entry originates in a study of shared clonotypes between healthy human individuals (TCRdb year 2020). In the study overall: The cohort included a few men and two women between 18 and 49 years of age. Per donor, three plates each were used for CD4 naive and CD4 memory, two for CD8 naive, and one for CD8 memory. To estimate repertoire size and how much clonotypes are shared between individuals, the study performed deep sequencing of blood TCR repertoires from roughly five healthy adults. Each donor's leukapheresis produced roughly between roughly 0.94 and 9.5 billion PBMCs. Libraries were prepared and TCR repertoires were sequenced by different laboratories using diverse techniques, in order to increase sequencing depth and limit assay-specific biases. Here is what the overall study found, with its caveats: Compared with non-shared clonotypes, clonotypes shared by all four sorted-subset donors had higher generation probabilities. Pairwise subsampling indicated that sequencing depth was expected to affect the degree of clonotype sharing among donors. Estimated clonotype richness was generally larger for naive than for memory subsets. Sampling was restricted to blood, and TCR repertoires in tissue are likely to differ from TCR repertoires in blood. Even with the large sequencing depth, rarefaction of the sorted-subset datasets indicated that sequencing was incomplete. The small number of donors limited the genetic and exposure-history diversity represented. When a handful of donors were compared, the shared fraction of clonotypes was 5% to 6.5% for naive CD4, approximately 3.5% for naive CD8, about 2.5% for memory CD4, and 0.4% for memory CD8.

CDR1 MGHRA and CDR2 YSYEKL are derived from the germline V gene. There are 13 amino acids in the CDR3, from cysteine to phenylalanine inclusive. Only the CDR3 portion is preserved as DNA: 39 bases, with reading frame beginning at the first base. V lost 5 bases and J lost 5 bases; the stretch between them is 10 bases long. Using the deep immunoSEQ assay, TCR CDR3 regions were amplified from genomic DNA by multiplex PCR. Extracted genomic DNA from each cell subset was distributed evenly across all wells of several immunoSEQ 96-well plates, and each plate was treated as a replicate. For sorted subsets, each replicate PCR was loaded with 200 ng genomic DNA, equivalent to roughly 30,000 T cell genomes. Purified libraries were measured with a Qubit 3.0 fluorometer, size-checked on a Bioanalyzer 2100, and measured again with the KAPA Library Quantification kit. Each immunoSEQ 96-well plate was sequenced on its own single-read 150-cycle Illumina NextSeq 550 flow cell. Concerning the study's data processing: Because the immunoSEQ output included only junctional sequences and no quality scores, the filtering could not be the same as the filtering used for full-length reads. Sequences were annotated with PyIR, a Python wrapper for IgBLAST v1.9, using IMGT germline references to assign V/J genes and CDR3. Reads with weak V/J assignments (E-value above 1e-6), missing CDR3, stop codons, out-of-frame junctions, or ambiguous translated residues were removed. A V3J clonotype was defined by an identical inferred V gene, J gene, and CDR3 amino acid sequence. Percentage overlap between repertoires was computed as shared unique clonotypes divided by the size of the smaller repertoire. Three approaches were used to assess repertoire richness: RTK rarefaction, the Chao1 estimator, and Recon v2.1 estimates of unobserved clonotypes. For all TCRbeta clonotypes obtained by the gDNA method from a few donors, generation probabilities were computed with OLGA. Held by TCRdb, this immuneACCESS table contains in-frame sequences only and omits some clones. Under half of the omission traces to an unresolved V gene where checked; the cause of the rest is unknown. V and J calls and clone size come straight from that table; D and trimming were deduced from the DNA. This sample has roughly 590,000 clones in its table, and 95% of those were observed once. 0.11% of the sample lies in the top ten.

CD8 naive samples consisted of CD45RO-negative cells that were positively selected for CCR7, yielding a CD45RA+CCR7+ population without TemRA cells. The donors were healthy, HIV-negative adults with no recently reported acute infections or vaccinations. All donors were Caucasian adults living in Nashville, Tennessee, USA. After blood collection by leukapheresis, PBMCs were isolated using Ficoll-Histopaque density gradient centrifugation and then cryopreserved in the vapor phase of liquid nitrogen. Purity and quantity of every magnetically sorted T cell population were checked by analytical flow cytometry. From each sorted fraction, genomic DNA was isolated and quantified by UV absorbance on a Nanodrop 2000c.

The source material was naive CD8+ T cells sorted from blood. Explained via the paper, the cell subset or site label denotes: CD45RA+CCR7+. Recombination joined TRBV4-1 with TRBJ2-1, with the identity of the D gene unclear. This TCR was sampled from a woman in her twenties or thirties in good health. The sequence in DNA is TGCGCCAGCAGCGGACGGCCAGACAATGAGCAGTTCTTC. The encoded protein is CASSGRPDNEQFF.